This T cell receptor beta chain came from a study of blood T cells in healthy people across ages. Findings and limits, study-wide: The study regarded diversity estimates from one million T cells as underestimates. Greater diversity and more naive CD4+ cells were seen in long-lived donors than in aged donors. It was found that TCR beta diversity correlated strongly with the percentage of naive T cells.

A second PCR, run for roughly 6 to 11 cycles, used a sample-barcoded 5' primer plus a J-beta primer mix. TCRdb redid the calling of the 5' RACE reads with MiXCR, one entry per CDR3 protein. Among approximately 940,000 distinct CDR3 sequences listed, 40% to 60% were seen once. The individuals who served as donors were healthy Caucasians living in Russia, aged roughly 6 to 100. In the case of this clonotype: Antigen unknown.

The TCR sequence derives from a man in his thirties or forties in good health. Material for sequencing was blood.

As DNA, the CDR3 is TGTGCCAGCAGCGTAGACATGACGGATACGCAGTATTTT. Encoded protein: CASSVDMTDTQYF. V is TRBV9 and J is TRBJ2-3; D not resolved. V was pared by 0 bases and J by 6 bases, with 8 bases between. The CDR3 sequence is 13 residues long. CDR1 is SGDLS and CDR2 is YYNGEE in the germline V gene.